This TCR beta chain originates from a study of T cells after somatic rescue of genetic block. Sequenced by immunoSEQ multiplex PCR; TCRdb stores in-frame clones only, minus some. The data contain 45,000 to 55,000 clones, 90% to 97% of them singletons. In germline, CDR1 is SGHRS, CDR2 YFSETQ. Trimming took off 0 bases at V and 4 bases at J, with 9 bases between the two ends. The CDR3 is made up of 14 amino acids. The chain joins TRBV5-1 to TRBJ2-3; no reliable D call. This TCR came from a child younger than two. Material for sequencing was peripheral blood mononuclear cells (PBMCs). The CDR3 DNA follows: TGCGCCAGCAGCTTGGAGCCCTTAGCAGATACGCAGTATTTT. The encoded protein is CASSLEPLADTQYF. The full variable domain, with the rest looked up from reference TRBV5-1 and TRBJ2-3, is KAGVTQTPRYLIKTRGQQVTLSCSPISGHRSVSWYQQTPGQGLQFLFEYFSETQRNKGNFPGRFSGRQFSNSRSEMNVSTLELGDSALYLCASSLEPLADTQYFGPGTRLTVL.